The rows below give T cell receptor beta chains drawn from one sample of a study of CD8 T cells in Susac syndrome. TCRdb reprocessed the immunoSEQ multiplex PCR reads via MiXCR and lists one record per CDR3 protein. The sample lists 120,000 to 150,000 distinct CDR3 sequences, 90% to 97% seen once, with approximately 0.08% in the top ten. The source material was CD4+ T cells from PBMCs. These receptors originate from a human donor with Susac syndrome. Each CDR3 is given with its conserved first and last residue. Each record gives: V gene, D gene, clone size, J gene, CDR3 DNA, CDR3 protein. A D gene is named only where the DNA matches it firmly. Clone size, where shown, is once, few, many, or a class for clones that have expanded.

>TRBV29-1|-|-|TRBJ2-6
TGCAGCGTTCGGGAGTACTCTGGGGCCAACGTCCTGACTTTC
CSVREYSGANVLTF
>TRBV6-5|TRBD1|-|TRBJ2-7
TGTGCCAGCAGTTACTCGGCAGGGGGTCCTACCTTGGAGCAGTACTTC
CASSYSAGGPTLEQYF
>TRBV24-1|-|-|TRBJ2-1
TGTGCCACCAGTGCCGCCAGGGATGAGCAGTTCTTC
CATSAARDEQFF
>TRBV25-1|TRBD2|-|TRBJ2-2
TGTGCCAGCAGTGACCCGGGGGGAGTAGGGGAGCTGTTTTTT
CASSDPGGVGELFF
>TRBV12-2|-|-|TRBJ2-4
TGTGCAAGTCGCTCTCTCATTATGCAGGTGTTTTCTCGCGCGGGGGCCAAAAACATTCAGTACTTC
CASRSLIMQVFSRAGAKNIQYF
>TRBV20-1|-|-|TRBJ2-3
TGCAGTGCTAGAGAGGCGTTTGCGACAGATACGCAGTATTTT
CSAREAFATDTQYF
>TRBV24-1|-|-|TRBJ2-5
TGTGCCACCCAAGGTCTTGGGGGCAGGGAGACCCAGTACTTC
CATQGLGGRETQYF
>TRBV28|-|-|TRBJ2-7
TGTGCCAGCAGTTTATCCAACCCCTACGAGCAGTACTTC
CASSLSNPYEQYF
>TRBV18|-|-|TRBJ1-2
TGTGCCAGCTCGCTTCGGGACGCCGACTATGGCTACACCTTC
CASSLRDADYGYTF
>TRBV29-1|-|few|TRBJ2-1
TGCAGCGTTGGTAGCGCTTACAATGAGCAGTTCTTC
CSVGSAYNEQFF
>TRBV6-5|TRBD2|-|TRBJ2-3
TGTGCAACCGGGTTAGCGGGAACAGATACGCAGTATTTT
CATGLAGTDTQYF
>TRBV7-2|TRBD1|-|TRBJ1-2
TGTGCCAGCAGCTCTACAGGGGGCGCTGGCTACACCTTC
CASSSTGGAGYTF
>TRBV2|-|-|TRBJ2-7
TGTGCCAGCAGGGCAGATACGCGCGAGCAGTACTTC
CASRADTREQYF
>TRBV14|-|-|TRBJ2-2
TGTGCCAGCAGCCTCGTCTTACGAGGAACCGGGGAGCTGTTTTTT
CASSLVLRGTGELFF
>TRBV20-1|-|-|TRBJ2-3
TGCAGTGCTAGAGAGCGGGGGCCAACAGATACGCAGTATTTT
CSARERGPTDTQYF
>TRBV7-2|-|-|TRBJ2-7
TGTGCCAGCAGCAAAAGGGACGATATTACCCTTTACGAGCAGTACTTC
CASSKRDDITLYEQYF
>TRBV11-2|-|few|TRBJ1-1
TGTGCCAGCAGCTTTGAAGGATACACTGAAGCTTTCTTT
CASSFEGYTEAFF
>TRBV5-6|-|-|TRBJ2-5
TGTGCCAGCAGCCTGCGGACTACTGGAGAGACCCAGTACTTC
CASSLRTTGETQYF
>TRBV20-1|-|-|TRBJ1-5
TGCAGTGCTAGTCGCCAGGGGATCTCAGATCAGCCCCAGCATTTT
CSASRQGISDQPQHF
>TRBV7-2|-|-|TRBJ1-2
TGTGCCAGCAGCCCAGACGGGCATCCTAACTATGGCTACACCTTC
CASSPDGHPNYGYTF
>TRBV5-1|-|-|TRBJ2-2
TGCGCCAGCAGCTTTACTGTAACCGGGGAGCTGTTTTTT
CASSFTVTGELFF
>TRBV7-9|TRBD1|-|TRBJ2-1
TGTGCCAGCAACCCAAAGGGACAGGGAGCTTGGTTGAATGAGCAGTTCTTC
CASNPKGQGAWLNEQFF
>TRBV7-9|TRBD2|-|TRBJ2-7
TGTGCCAGCAGCCCGCAGACTAGCGGCTACGAGCAGTACTTC
CASSPQTSGYEQYF
>TRBV18|TRBD1|-|TRBJ2-3
TGTGCCAGCTCCCGACAGGGTTCGATGGATACGCAGTATTTT
CASSRQGSMDTQYF
>TRBV7-9|-|once|TRBJ2-5
TGTGCCAGCAGCGACGGGACCATGAGAGAGACCCAGTACTTC
CASSDGTMRETQYF
>TRBV28|TRBD2|-|TRBJ2-7
TGTGCCAGTACCCCAACCCCCGGGACTACATACGAGCAGTACTTC
CASTPTPGTTYEQYF
>TRBV13|-|-|TRBJ2-5
TGTGCCAGCAGCCGTAAGCGTGGCCAAGAGACCCAGTACTTC
CASSRKRGQETQYF
>TRBV7-2|-|-|TRBJ1-6
TGTGCCAGCAGCCACGATTGGTCCCTCCACTTT
CASSHDWSLHF
>TRBV29-1|-|-|TRBJ2-7
TGCAGCGTTGGCCGTGGGGGGAACGAGCAGTACTTC
CSVGRGGNEQYF
>TRBV12-3/TRBV12-4|TRBD1|-|TRBJ1-5
TGTGCCAGCGTCTTCTCAGGGGGCCCCAATCAGCCCCAGCATTTT
CASVFSGGPNQPQHF
>TRBV15|-|-|TRBJ2-3
TGTGCCACCAGCAGAGGCACAGATGGTACGCAGTATTTT
CATSRGTDGTQYF
>TRBV2|-|once|TRBJ2-1
TGTGCCAGCAACCTAGCGAATGAGCAGTTCTTC
CASNLANEQFF
>TRBV20-1|TRBD1|-|TRBJ1-3
TGCAGTGCCCGAGGGGGCGCTGGAAACACCATATATTTT
CSARGGAGNTIYF
>TRBV10-3|-|-|TRBJ2-7
TGTGCCGCCAGTGGGAACACTTACTACGAGCAGTACTTC
CAASGNTYYEQYF
>TRBV29-1|-|-|TRBJ2-7
TGCAGCGTTACGGGGGGAACAGGGGAGCAGTACTTC
CSVTGGTGEQYF
>TRBV18|-|-|TRBJ1-5
TGTGCCAGCTCACGGGACTATAGCAATCAGCCCCAGCATTTT
CASSRDYSNQPQHF
>TRBV20-1|TRBD2|-|TRBJ2-7
TGCAGTGCTAGAGGGCCAGCGGGGACCTACGAGCAGTACTTC
CSARGPAGTYEQYF
>TRBV28|TRBD1|-|TRBJ2-7
TGTGCCAGCAGTTCCAAACAGGACAGGGGGCTATACGAGCAGTACTTC
CASSSKQDRGLYEQYF
>TRBV20-1|-|-|TRBJ2-3
TGCAGTGCTCAAGCCGACCCCGGTACGCAGTATTTT
CSAQADPGTQYF
>TRBV6-5|-|-|TRBJ1-2
TGTGCCAGCAGGAAAAGGCACAGGGAGAGCGATGGCTACACCTTC
CASRKRHRESDGYTF
>TRBV1|-|-|TRBJ2-1
TGCACCAGCAGCCAACGCAGTGAGTTCTTC
CTSSQRSEFF
>TRBV20-1|TRBD2|-|TRBJ2-3
TGCAGTGCTAGCGGATCTGGTGGTGCGGGGGTGGATACGCAGTATTTT
CSASGSGGAGVDTQYF
>TRBV29-1|-|-|TRBJ1-1
TGCAGCGTTGAAGCGGGAACAGCTGAAGCTTTCTTT
CSVEAGTAEAFF
>TRBV20-1|TRBD2|-|TRBJ2-5
TGCAGTGCTGCTAGCGGGAGAGCACAAGAGACCCAGTACTTC
CSAASGRAQETQYF